Below, 26 T cell receptor beta chains from the same sample are listed, as sequenced in a study of shared clonotypes between healthy human individuals. Sequencing used immunoSEQ multiplex PCR; TCRdb keeps in-frame clones, though not all of them. The table lists around 600,000 clones, 95% of them singletons. Cells designated naive CD8 were CD45RO-negative and were positively selected for CCR7, with terminally differentiated effector memory CD45RA+ cells excluded. The sample was naive CD8+ T cells sorted from blood. Source of these receptors: a woman between 25 and 40 years old in good health.

This chain links TRBV29-1 with TRBJ1-1; possibly TRBD1 for D (6 bases). CDR1 and CDR2 from the germline V gene are SQVTM and ANQGSEA. With 5 bases removed from V and 1 base from J, the gap between germline ends came to 20 bases. The CDR3 has 16 residues. In nucleotides, the CDR3 is TGCAGCGTTCGGGACATTCCCGGGCGGGGGAACACTGAAGCTTTCTTT. Its translation is CSVRDIPGRGNTEAFF. Looking up the rest from reference TRBV29-1 and TRBJ1-1 gives the full variable domain: SAVISQKPSRDICQRGTSLTIQCQVDSQVTMMFWYRQQPGQSLTLIATANQGSEATYESGFVIDKFPISRPNLTFSTLTVSNMSPEDSSIYLCSVRDIPGRGNTEAFFGQGTRLTVV.

With respect to this clone: Different DNA sequences within this sample yield the same CDR3. This chain connects TRBV28 to TRBJ2-2, with TRBD2 as a possible D gene (5 bases). Germline CDR1 reads MDHEN; CDR2 reads SYDVKM. V lost 3 bases, J lost 4 bases, and 9 bases lay in between. CDR3 size: 14 residues. This CDR3 reads CASSLVGSTGELFF. Written as DNA, the CDR3 is TGTGCCAGCAGTTTGGTAGGGAGCACCGGGGAGCTGTTTTTT.

Remarks on this clone: Different DNA sequences within this sample yield the same CDR3. This chain uses TRBV11-2 with TRBJ2-7; TRBD2 matches at 10 bases. The CDR3 runs 15 residues. Germline V CDR1 and CDR2: SGHAT, FQNNGV. The ends lost 1 base at V and 4 bases at J; junction bases unmatched: 4. In nucleotides, the CDR3 is TGTGCCAGCAGCTTAGTTAGCGGGAGGACGTACGAGCAGTACTTC. It translates to CASSLVSGRTYEQYF. The full variable domain, with the rest looked up from reference TRBV11-2 and TRBJ2-7, is EAGVAQSPRYKIIEKRQSVAFWCNPISGHATLYWYQQILGQGPKLLIQFQNNGVVDDSQLPKDRFSAERLKGVDSTLKIQPAKLEDSAVYLCASSLVSGRTYEQYFGPGTRLTVT.

The rearrangement joins TRBV28 to TRBJ2-5; 7 positions match TRBD1. The length of the CDR3 is 14 residues. Per germline, CDR1 MDHEN and CDR2 SYDVKM. Trimming cost V 4 bases and J 4 bases; bases outside gene matches: 6. CDR3 DNA sequence: TGTGCCAGCAGTTACAGGGGTAGGAGAGAGACCCAGTACTTC. Protein product: CASSYRGRRETQYF.

This chain joins TRBV14 and TRBJ1-2; 10 nucleotides agree with TRBD1. The V gene end was trimmed by 2 bases and the J gene end by 10 bases; junction bases not matched to a gene: 7. The CDR3 consists of 14 residues. Germline V lookup: CDR1 SGHDN, CDR2 FVKESK. DNA of the CDR3: TGTGCCAGCAGCCAAATACTAGGGACAGGGGTCTACACCTTC. This sequence encodes CASSQILGTGVYTF.

This clone appeared a single time. The genes are TRBV27 and TRBJ1-4; D gene uncertain. V was trimmed by 8 bases and J by 7 bases, leaving 11 bases between them. The CDR3 extends over 12 amino acids. The V gene's germline CDR1 is MNHEY and CDR2 SMNVEV (reference sequence). This CDR3 reads CASYPSGEKLFF. DNA for the CDR3: TGTGCCAGCTACCCATCGGGTGAAAAACTGTTTTTT. Full variable domain (missing parts from reference TRBV27 and TRBJ1-4): EAQVTQNPRYLITVTGKKLTVTCSQNMNHEYMSWYRQDPGLGLRQIYYSMNVEVTDKGDVPEGYKVSRKEKRNFPLILESPSPNQTSLYFCASYPSGEKLFFGSGTQLSVL.

The V and J genes are TRBV4-1 and TRBJ2-5; 7 bases match TRBD2. J was trimmed by 5 bases and V by 1 base; bases with no gene match: 4. The CDR3 loop spans 14 amino acids. Germline V gene sequence: CDR1 MGHRA, CDR2 YSYEKL. The CDR3 sequence is CASSQVGGEETQYF. DNA for the CDR3: TGCGCCAGCAGCCAAGTTGGGGGGGAGGAGACCCAGTACTTC.

The rearrangement links TRBV4-1 to TRBJ1-1; a possible D gene is TRBD1 (5 bases). The germline gives CDR1 MGHRA, CDR2 YSYEKL. Deletions cut 0 bases from V and 7 bases from J, with 15 bases between. This CDR3 region has 15 residues. The CDR3 here is CASSQDLRQLNEAFF. The DNA for the CDR3 is TGCGCCAGCAGCCAAGATCTACGACAGCTGAATGAAGCTTTCTTT.

The chain carries TRBV30 and TRBJ1-1; D not certain. The CDR3 sequence is 12 residues long. With 6 bases removed from V and 4 bases from J, the gap between germline ends came to 12 bases. Germline-derived CDR1 and CDR2 are GTSNPN and SVGIG (reference sequence). The CDR3 loop reads CACTTRVTEAFF. The CDR3 coding sequence is TGTGCCTGCACGACTCGGGTCACTGAAGCTTTCTTT.

The genes are TRBV7-8 and TRBJ1-4; D not resolved. The germline gives CDR1 SGHVS, CDR2 FQNEAQ. Trimming took off 1 base at V and 8 bases at J, with 14 bases between the two ends. This CDR3 contains 15 residues. DNA for the CDR3: TGTGCCAGCAGCTTAGTAGATAACGTAGGGGAAAAACTGTTTTTT. Translating it yields CASSLVDNVGEKLFF.

This chain uses TRBV15 with TRBJ1-1; D is ambiguous. This CDR3 spans 12 amino acids. Per the germline V gene, CDR1 is LNHNV and CDR2 is YYDKDF (reference sequence). Trimming took off 1 base at V and 7 bases at J, with 7 bases between the two ends. Written as DNA, the CDR3 is TGTGCCACCAGCAGAGTCAGAGGTGAAGCTTTCTTT. Protein product: CATSRVRGEAFF.

The V gene is TRBV15, the J gene TRBJ2-7; possible D gene TRBD2, 6 bases. The CDR3 is made up of 14 amino acids. Trimming took 6 bases from V and 3 from J, leaving 15 bases between them. From germline, CDR1 is LNHNV and CDR2 YYDKDF (reference sequence). The CDR3 DNA reads TGTGCCACCAGTTTGAGGGAGGAGGGCTACGAGCAGTACTTC. This encodes CATSLREEGYEQYF.

In the case of this clone: The sample has other DNA sequences that encode this CDR3 too. This rearrangement joins TRBV30 to TRBJ2-1, with TRBD1 matching over 8 bases. Germline V gene data show CDR1 as GTSNPN and CDR2 as SVGIG (reference sequence). The CDR3 totals 14 residues. V lost 3 bases to trimming and J lost 7 bases; unmatched junction nucleotides: 8. For the CDR3, the DNA is TGTGCCTGGAGCTCCGGGACAGGAGTTAATGAGCAGTTCTTC. It codes for CAWSSGTGVNEQFF.

This chain connects TRBV28 to TRBJ2-5, with D possibly matching TRBD1 (5 bases). With the DNA end fitting TRBJ2-7 better, the J assignment may be wrong. The CDR3 is made up of 13 amino acids. Germline values: CDR1 MDHEN, CDR2 SYDVKM. The CDR3 sequence: CASHDRISYEQYF. The CDR3 DNA follows: TGTGCCAGCCACGACAGAATCTCCTACGAGCAGTACTTC.

The gene calls are TRBV2 and TRBJ2-7; D gene uncertain. CDR1 is SNHLY, CDR2 FYNNEI, per germline. There are 14 residues in the CDR3. Deletions cut 2 bases from V and 2 bases from J, with 10 bases between. This CDR3 reads CASSELWQPYEQYF. The CDR3 DNA follows: TGTGCCAGCAGTGAACTGTGGCAGCCCTACGAGCAGTACTTC.

This clone is a singleton in its sample. The V and J genes are TRBV6-5 and TRBJ1-2, with D hard to call. The germline gives CDR1 MNHEY, CDR2 SVGAGI. The CDR3 contains 14 residues. Trimming stripped 0 bases from V and 4 bases from J, with 9 bases between. Here the CDR3 DNA reads TGTGCCAGCAGTTACTCGATAGTAGGCTATGGCTACACCTTC. It encodes CASSYSIVGYGYTF.

A single count supports this clone. This sequence joins TRBV6-5 and TRBJ2-2; unclear D gene. The germline V and J ends were trimmed by 2 bases and 0 bases, with 10 bases remaining between them. Germline CDR1 and CDR2: MNHEY and SVGAGI. The CDR3 runs to 16 residues. The CDR3 sequence: CASSYPAPPNTGELFF. In nucleotides, the CDR3 is TGTGCCAGCAGTTACCCGGCCCCGCCGAACACCGGGGAGCTGTTTTTT.

This chain connects TRBV7-8 to TRBJ2-7; a possible D gene is TRBD2 (6 bases). V was clipped by 1 base and J by 5 bases, with 15 bases between them. This CDR3 is built from 15 residues. The germline V gene encodes CDR1 SGHVS and CDR2 FQNEAQ. CDR3 loop: CASSLETEGPDEQYF. The CDR3 nucleotides are TGTGCCAGCAGCTTAGAAACGGAGGGCCCCGACGAGCAGTACTTC.

The chain employs TRBV30 and TRBJ1-5; D is unresolved. Germline V lookup: CDR1 GTSNPN, CDR2 SVGIG (reference sequence). CDR3 length: 11 amino acids. Trimming removed 1 base from V and 8 bases from J, with 6 bases in between. The CDR3, as DNA: TGTGCCTGGAGTGAAGGAAAGCCCCAGCATTTT. It is translated as CAWSEGKPQHF. The entire variable domain, with the rest obtained from reference TRBV30 and TRBJ1-5, is as follows: SQTIHQWPATLVQPVGSPLSLECTVEGTSNPNLYWYRQAAGRGLQLLFYSVGIGQISSEVPQNLSASRPQDRQFILSSKKLLLSDSGFYLCAWSEGKPQHFGDGTRLSIL.

Details on this clone: This same CDR3 is encoded by further DNA sequences in the sample. The rearrangement uses TRBV19 and TRBJ2-7, with 7 positions matching TRBD1. This CDR3 has 14 amino acids. Germline V gives CDR1 LNHDA, CDR2 SQIVND (reference sequence). V lost 5 bases, J lost 0 bases, and 4 bases stayed unmatched. CDR3 amino acids: CASSPDRASYEQYF. The CDR3 region has the DNA TGTGCCAGTAGTCCCGACAGGGCCTCCTACGAGCAGTACTTC.

This rearrangement joins TRBV27 to TRBJ2-7; 10 bases line up with TRBD1. V dropped 5 bases and J dropped 4; count of bases not matched to a gene: 11. The CDR3 totals 16 residues. CDR1 is MNHEY, CDR2 SMNVEV, per germline (reference sequence). CDR3 sequence reads: CASSPLGGTGAYEQYF. CDR3 DNA sequence: TGTGCCAGCAGTCCATTGGGTGGGACAGGGGCGTACGAGCAGTACTTC.

The chain has TRBV5-1 and TRBJ2-7; D may be TRBD1 (6 bases). The CDR3 runs 13 residues. Trimming took off 5 bases at V and 2 bases at J, with 11 bases between the two ends. Germline V gives CDR1 SGHRS, CDR2 YFSETQ. DNA for the CDR3: TGCGCCAGCAGGTTCGGACAGACCTACGAGCAGTACTTC. Its protein is CASRFGQTYEQYF.

This clone has only one observation. The gene calls are TRBV28 and TRBJ1-1, with D perhaps matching TRBD1 (5 bases). The V end lost 4 bases, the J end lost 0 bases, and 12 bases lay between the germline ends. The CDR3 totals 15 residues. Per the germline V gene, CDR1 is MDHEN and CDR2 is SYDVKM. The CDR3 bases are TGTGCCAGCAGTTCGAGGGACTTCTTGAACACTGAAGCTTTCTTT. Its translation is CASSSRDFLNTEAFF.

This chain joins TRBV4-1 and TRBJ1-2; no reliable D call. The CDR3 totals 16 residues. The germline CDR1 and CDR2 sequences are MGHRA and YSYEKL. V lost 0 bases to trimming and J lost 2 bases, with 13 bases between them. Here the CDR3 DNA reads TGCGCCAGCAGCCAAGATTTGCGACCGGGGAACTATGGCTACACCTTC. It encodes CASSQDLRPGNYGYTF.

This sequence joins TRBV27 and TRBJ1-5, with 9 bases matching TRBD1. The CDR3 totals 17 residues. The V segment lost 2 bases and the J segment 6 bases; nucleotides outside the gene matches: 11. From germline, CDR1 is MNHEY and CDR2 SMNVEV (reference sequence). CDR3 nucleotides: TGTGCCAGCAGTTTAGGAGCCGGACAGGGGTTTGGTCAGCCCCAGCATTTT. It translates to CASSLGAGQGFGQPQHF.

The chain links TRBV27 to TRBJ2-7; possibly TRBD1 or TRBD2 for D (5 bases each). Trimming pared 5 bases from V and 3 bases from J, leaving 17 bases between. CDR1 and CDR2 from the germline V gene are MNHEY and SMNVEV (reference sequence). The CDR3 sequence is 15 residues long. CDR3 sequence (DNA): TGTGCCAGCAGTCCAGACCGGGACGGGAACTACGAGCAGTACTTC. Encoded protein: CASSPDRDGNYEQYF.